The rows below give T cell receptor beta chains drawn from one sample of a study of T-cell reconstitution after alpha-beta-depleted transplantation in children. TCRdb ran MiXCR on the PCR reads and lists one entry per CDR3 protein. The sample contains about 31,000 distinct CDR3 sequences, roughly 6.7% of which appear only once. Specimen: peripheral blood, collected 60 days after TCRalphabeta/CD19-depleted stem cell transplant. These receptors all come from a child under two years old who had a stem cell transplant for acute myeloid leukemia, so the T cells may come from the graft donor. Both conserved end residues are part of each CDR3. Fields, in order: D gene, V gene, J gene, clone size, CDR3 DNA, CDR3 protein. D genes are given only for firm matches. Rows give clone size only sometimes, using once, few, many, or a class for an expanded clone.

d_call: TRBD1; v_call: TRBV11-2; j_call: TRBJ2-4; clone_size: many; cdr3_nt: TGTGCCAGCAGCTTAGGTCCCTCGGGACAGGGTAAAGCCCTAGCCAAAAACATTCAGTACTTC; cdr3_aa: CASSLGPSGQGKALAKNIQYF
d_call: .; v_call: TRBV9; j_call: TRBJ1-2; clone_size: many; cdr3_nt: TGTGCCAGCAGCGTAAGTGGGGGGCAAGACTATGGCTACACCTTC; cdr3_aa: CASSVSGGQDYGYTF
d_call: TRBD2; v_call: TRBV5-4; j_call: TRBJ2-1; clone_size: many; cdr3_nt: TGTGCCAGCAGCCCAGGGACTAGCGGAGTCTACAATGAGCAGTTCTTC; cdr3_aa: CASSPGTSGVYNEQFF
d_call: .; v_call: TRBV20-1; j_call: TRBJ2-5; clone_size: many; cdr3_nt: TGCAGTGCGCCTCTTTTGACGGTTAGGACCCAGTACTTC; cdr3_aa: CSAPLLTVRTQYF
d_call: .; v_call: TRBV7-2; j_call: TRBJ1-4; clone_size: medium-sized; cdr3_nt: TGTGCCAGCAGCTCGCCTTTCCTTAATGAAAAACTGTTTTTT; cdr3_aa: CASSSPFLNEKLFF
d_call: .; v_call: TRBV9; j_call: TRBJ2-5; clone_size: many; cdr3_nt: TGTGCCAGCAGCCCTCGGCCGGGGACCCAGTACTTC; cdr3_aa: CASSPRPGTQYF
d_call: .; v_call: TRBV27; j_call: TRBJ2-1; clone_size: many; cdr3_nt: TGTGCCAGCAGTTCGGGAGTTACCTACAATGAGCAGTTCTTC; cdr3_aa: CASSSGVTYNEQFF
d_call: .; v_call: TRBV16; j_call: TRBJ2-2; clone_size: many; cdr3_nt: TGTGCCAGCAGCCAATCGGGTCTCCCCGGGGAGCTGTTTTTT; cdr3_aa: CASSQSGLPGELFF
d_call: .; v_call: TRBV24-1; j_call: TRBJ2-3; clone_size: many; cdr3_nt: TGTGCCACCAGTGACCCCCGACGGGGAAAAACAGATACGCAGTATTTT; cdr3_aa: CATSDPRRGKTDTQYF
d_call: .; v_call: TRBV14; j_call: TRBJ2-7; clone_size: few; cdr3_nt: TGTGCCAGCAGCCAAGAAGAAGGCCGGCCCTACGAGCAGTACTTC; cdr3_aa: CASSQEEGRPYEQYF
d_call: .; v_call: TRBV7-9; j_call: TRBJ2-4; clone_size: .; cdr3_nt: TGTGCCAGCAGCTCGCACAGGGGAGGGAACATTCAGTACTTC; cdr3_aa: CASSSHRGGNIQYF
d_call: TRBD1; v_call: TRBV7-2; j_call: TRBJ2-2; clone_size: many; cdr3_nt: TGTGCCACCAGCTTAGGACAGGGGTCGATCGGGGAGCTGTTTTTT; cdr3_aa: CATSLGQGSIGELFF
d_call: .; v_call: TRBV24-1; j_call: TRBJ1-2; clone_size: many; cdr3_nt: TGTGCCACCAGTGATCGGGGCCGCTATGGCTACACCTTC; cdr3_aa: CATSDRGRYGYTF
d_call: .; v_call: TRBV12-5; j_call: TRBJ2-3; clone_size: many; cdr3_nt: TGTGCTAGTGGTTTGGGGACCGCCGCAGATACGCAGTATTTT; cdr3_aa: CASGLGTAADTQYF
d_call: .; v_call: TRBV27; j_call: TRBJ2-5; clone_size: few; cdr3_nt: TGTGCCAGCAGTTTGGGGGGCCCAGGGACCCAGTACTTC; cdr3_aa: CASSLGGPGTQYF
d_call: .; v_call: TRBV5-1; j_call: TRBJ2-7; clone_size: many; cdr3_nt: TGCGCCAGCCACGGGGTCTCCTACGAGCAGTACTTC; cdr3_aa: CASHGVSYEQYF
d_call: TRBD1; v_call: TRBV19; j_call: TRBJ2-2; clone_size: .; cdr3_nt: TGTGCCAGTAGTACGCAGAATGGCCGACAGGGGAGCGGGGAGCTGTTTTTT; cdr3_aa: CASSTQNGRQGSGELFF
d_call: .; v_call: TRBV29-1; j_call: TRBJ2-2; clone_size: many; cdr3_nt: TGCAGTCGCAAAAAGGTGCGGTCGAACACCGGGGAGCTGTTTTTT; cdr3_aa: CSRKKVRSNTGELFF
d_call: .; v_call: TRBV19; j_call: TRBJ1-5; clone_size: few; cdr3_nt: TGTGCCAGTAGTATAAGGCGGGGACAATTCAATCAGCCCCAGCATTTT; cdr3_aa: CASSIRRGQFNQPQHF
d_call: TRBD2; v_call: TRBV12-3/TRBV12-4; j_call: TRBJ2-3; clone_size: many; cdr3_nt: TGTGCCAGCAGTTTAGTCCTAGCGGGAGACTTTGCAGATACGCAGTATTTT; cdr3_aa: CASSLVLAGDFADTQYF
d_call: .; v_call: TRBV6-2/TRBV6-3; j_call: TRBJ2-2; clone_size: many; cdr3_nt: TGTGCCAGCAGTCAGTACCAGTACACCGGGGAGCTGTTTTTT; cdr3_aa: CASSQYQYTGELFF
d_call: .; v_call: TRBV18; j_call: TRBJ1-1; clone_size: many; cdr3_nt: TGTGCCAGCTCGGTCCCTGGGGACACTGAAGCTTTCTTT; cdr3_aa: CASSVPGDTEAFF
d_call: .; v_call: TRBV5-1; j_call: TRBJ2-3; clone_size: many; cdr3_nt: TGCGCCAGCAGGGAAATAGATACGCAGTATTTT; cdr3_aa: CASREIDTQYF
d_call: TRBD2; v_call: TRBV11-2; j_call: TRBJ2-4; clone_size: many; cdr3_nt: TGTGCCAGCAGCCCCCCGGGACTAGCGGGTTCCAAAAACATTCAGTACTTC; cdr3_aa: CASSPPGLAGSKNIQYF
d_call: .; v_call: TRBV6-5; j_call: TRBJ2-2; clone_size: many; cdr3_nt: TGTGCCAGCAGTTACGCGGGGGCCGACGGGGAGCTGTTTTTT; cdr3_aa: CASSYAGADGELFF
d_call: TRBD1; v_call: TRBV20-1; j_call: TRBJ2-3; clone_size: many; cdr3_nt: TGCAGTGCTAGAGATGCCAGGGGGCAAGATACGCAGTATTTT; cdr3_aa: CSARDARGQDTQYF
d_call: .; v_call: TRBV4-2; j_call: TRBJ1-5; clone_size: many; cdr3_nt: TGTGCCAGCAGCCAAGAAAGGGGGGTTCAGCCCCAGCATTTT; cdr3_aa: CASSQERGVQPQHF
d_call: TRBD1; v_call: TRBV7-2; j_call: TRBJ2-5; clone_size: many; cdr3_nt: TGTGCCAGCAGCACCTTGACAGGGGAAGAGACCCAGTACTTC; cdr3_aa: CASSTLTGEETQYF
d_call: .; v_call: TRBV7-9; j_call: TRBJ2-7; clone_size: few; cdr3_nt: TGTGCCAGCAGCTTAGCGGGGGCCAGGTACTTC; cdr3_aa: CASSLAGARYF
d_call: .; v_call: TRBV5-1; j_call: TRBJ2-1; clone_size: many; cdr3_nt: TGCGCCAGCAGCTTGGAGGGGGGCTCCTACAATGAGCAGTTCTTC; cdr3_aa: CASSLEGGSYNEQFF
d_call: TRBD2; v_call: TRBV5-1; j_call: TRBJ2-3; clone_size: many; cdr3_nt: TGCGCCAGTGGACTAGCGGGAGGGCAACGTACGCAGTATTTT; cdr3_aa: CASGLAGGQRTQYF
d_call: TRBD1; v_call: TRBV9; j_call: TRBJ1-2; clone_size: many; cdr3_nt: TGTGCCAGCAGCGCCCGACAGGGGAGAAGGCCAAACTATGGCTACACCTTC; cdr3_aa: CASSARQGRRPNYGYTF
d_call: .; v_call: TRBV20-1; j_call: TRBJ2-7; clone_size: few; cdr3_nt: TGCAGTGCTAGAGATACGGTGTTCGGCGAGCAGTACTTC; cdr3_aa: CSARDTVFGEQYF
d_call: TRBD1; v_call: TRBV28; j_call: TRBJ1-2; clone_size: many; cdr3_nt: TGTGCCAGCAGTCCTCGACAGGGTTCATTCTATGGCTACACCTTC; cdr3_aa: CASSPRQGSFYGYTF
d_call: .; v_call: TRBV15; j_call: TRBJ2-7; clone_size: many; cdr3_nt: TGTGCCACCAGCCTGTACGAGCAGTACTTC; cdr3_aa: CATSLYEQYF
d_call: .; v_call: TRBV7-6; j_call: TRBJ2-7; clone_size: many; cdr3_nt: TGTGCCAGCAGCTTAGCGGATAACTCCTACGAGCAGTACTTC; cdr3_aa: CASSLADNSYEQYF
d_call: .; v_call: TRBV2; j_call: TRBJ2-1; clone_size: many; cdr3_nt: TGTGCCAGCAGAGGGGAGCAGTTCTTC; cdr3_aa: CASRGEQFF
d_call: .; v_call: TRBV12-3/TRBV12-4; j_call: TRBJ1-5; clone_size: .; cdr3_nt: TGTGCCAGCAGTTTCGGCCGTATAGAGCCCCAGCATTTT; cdr3_aa: CASSFGRIEPQHF
d_call: .; v_call: TRBV7-2; j_call: TRBJ2-7; clone_size: .; cdr3_nt: TGTGCCAGCAGCTTATGGATAACAGCCCGTTTCGAGCAGTACTTC; cdr3_aa: CASSLWITARFEQYF
d_call: TRBD2; v_call: TRBV29-1; j_call: TRBJ2-7; clone_size: many; cdr3_nt: TGCAGCGTATGGCTAGCGGGATACAACGAGCAGTACTTC; cdr3_aa: CSVWLAGYNEQYF